Below are 17 T cell receptor beta chains sequenced from a single sample in a study of spatial heterogeneity in lung cancer. TCRdb itself ran the 5' RACE reads through MiXCR, one entry per CDR3 protein. The sample carries approximately 100,000 distinct CDR3 sequences, roughly 19% recorded once. Time point noted: blood at routine non-recurrence follow-up after resection. This specimen was PBMCs, taken at follow-up. These receptors came from a male donor with early-stage non-small cell lung cancer.

This chain joins TRBV4-1 and TRBJ2-2; no firm D call. This CDR3 has 15 residues. Germline V lookup: CDR1 MGHRA, CDR2 YSYEKL. Trimming took off 3 bases at V and 2 bases at J, with 10 bases between the two ends. For the CDR3, the DNA is TGCGCCAGCAGCCAGGGTTGGCGTAACACCGGGGAGCTGTTTTTT. It is translated as CASSQGWRNTGELFF.

This clonotype was recorded at least ten times. The J gene is TRBJ2-4, the V gene TRBV19, with D perhaps assigned TRBD1 or TRBD2 (5 bases each). Trimming cost V 3 bases and J 1 base, with 7 bases left between them. Germline loops: CDR1 LNHDA, CDR2 SQIVND (reference sequence). The CDR3 is 14 amino acids. The CDR3 nucleotides read TGTGCCAGTAGTATGGGGGACGCCAAAAACATTCAGTACTTC. Its protein product is CASSMGDAKNIQYF.

CDR3 nucleotides: TGCGCCAGCAGCCAAGATCCCCCGGGCCAGGCCTCTGAAGCTTTCTTT. Translation gives CASSQDPPGQASEAFF. This chain joins TRBV4-3 and TRBJ1-1, with unresolved D. The CDR3 totals 16 residues. V lost 0 bases and J 6 bases, leaving 17 bases between the germline ends. CDR1 LGHNA and CDR2 YSLEER come from the germline V gene.

This clonotype has ten or more counts. The chain carries TRBV6-6 and TRBJ1-1, with D unresolved. Germline V gene lookup returns CDR1 MNHNY and CDR2 SVGAGI (reference sequence). Trimming shortened V by 5 bases and J by 8 bases, and 6 bases separated the two germline ends. This CDR3 has 10 amino acids. CDR3 amino acids: CASSQYEAFF. CDR3 in DNA: TGTGCCAGCAGTCAATACGAAGCTTTCTTT.

J is TRBJ2-5 and V is TRBV15, with D perhaps given as TRBD1 or TRBD2 (5 bases each). V dropped 0 bases and J dropped 5 bases, with 13 bases sitting between them. The CDR3 is made up of 15 amino acids. CDR1 LNHNV and CDR2 YYDKDF come from the germline V gene (reference sequence). The CDR3 here is CATSRDRGAEETQYF. DNA for the CDR3: TGTGCCACCAGCAGAGATCGGGGCGCCGAGGAGACCCAGTACTTC.

This clonotype was seen many times. V and J are TRBV6-5 and TRBJ2-1; D is unclear. The germline gives CDR1 MNHEY, CDR2 SVGAGI. CDR3 length: 13 residues. Trimming took off 0 bases at V and 8 bases at J, with 8 bases between the two ends. CDR3 amino acids: CASSYSSVYEQFF. The CDR3 DNA reads as TGTGCCAGCAGTTACTCTTCCGTATATGAGCAGTTCTTC.

In its sample, this clonotype was seen a few times. This chain links TRBV6-5 with TRBJ2-7; TRBD2 agrees at 7 bases. CDR1 MNHEY and CDR2 SVGAGI come from the germline V gene. The CDR3 sequence is 16 residues long. Trimming removed 5 bases from V and 1 base from J; junction bases left unmatched: 11. The chain's CDR3 is CASSRTSGTASYEQYF. CDR3 nucleotide sequence: TGTGCCAGCAGTCGTACAAGCGGGACGGCTTCCTACGAGCAGTACTTC.

The chain carries TRBV5-1 and TRBJ2-7; 7 nucleotides line up with TRBD2. Per the germline V gene, CDR1 is SGHRS and CDR2 is YFSETQ. The CDR3 loop spans 16 amino acids. V dropped 1 base and J dropped 6; count of bases not matched to a gene: 13. The CDR3 here is CASSLSPGTKSGEQYF. DNA for the CDR3: TGCGCCAGCAGCTTGAGTCCAGGGACTAAATCGGGCGAGCAGTACTTC. Full variable domain (remainder filled in from reference TRBV5-1 and TRBJ2-7): KAGVTQTPRYLIKTRGQQVTLSCSPISGHRSVSWYQQTPGQGLQFLFEYFSETQRNKGNFPGRFSGRQFSNSRSEMNVSTLELGDSALYLCASSLSPGTKSGEQYFGPGTRLTVT.

This clonotype was found many times. The rearrangement uses TRBV9 and TRBJ2-1; possibly TRBD1 or TRBD2 for D (5 bases each). Germline values: CDR1 SGDLS, CDR2 YYNGEE. V gave up 0 bases and J gave up 8 bases, with 9 bases separating them. The CDR3 totals 13 residues. This CDR3 reads CASSVGGGHEQFF. As DNA, the CDR3 is TGTGCCAGCAGCGTAGGGGGCGGGCATGAGCAGTTCTTC.

This clonotype was seen only a few times. The CDR3 sequence is CASSTTSGGSNEQFF. The CDR3 region has the DNA TGTGCCAGTAGTACCACTAGCGGGGGTTCGAATGAGCAGTTCTTC. This chain connects TRBV19 to TRBJ2-1; 11 nucleotides line up with TRBD2. Germline V lookup: CDR1 LNHDA, CDR2 SQIVND (reference sequence). CDR3 length equals 15 residues. With V trimmed by 4 bases and J by 7 bases, 6 bases remained unmatched. Full variable domain (missing parts from reference TRBV19 and TRBJ2-1): DGGITQSPKYLFRKEGQNVTLSCEQNLNHDAMYWYRQDPGQGLRLIYYSQIVNDFQKGDIAEGYSVSREKKESFPLTVTSAQKNPTAFYLCASSTTSGGSNEQFFGPGTRLTVL.

This clonotype was seen a handful of times. The chain recombines TRBV4-3 with TRBJ1-1; D gene uncertain. The germline V and J ends were trimmed by 6 bases and 1 base, with 15 bases remaining between them. The CDR3 extends over 15 amino acids. From germline, CDR1 is LGHNA and CDR2 YSLEER. This chain's CDR3 is CASSRLYLGNTEAFF. CDR3 sequence (DNA): TGCGCCAGCAGTCGGTTATACTTAGGGAACACTGAAGCTTTCTTT.

In its sample, this clonotype was seen many times. CDR3 loop: CASSSTVGEQYF. DNA for the CDR3: TGTGCCAGCAGCTCAACAGTAGGCGAGCAGTACTTC. This chain connects TRBV9 to TRBJ2-7, with D hard to call. The CDR3 covers 12 residues. Between the trimmed V and J ends, which lost 4 bases and 6 bases, there was a span of 11 bases. Germline CDR1 SGDLS, CDR2 YYNGEE.

The chain carries TRBV6-5 and TRBJ2-7; possible D gene TRBD2, 5 bases. This CDR3 contains 12 residues. The V gene lost 8 bases and the J gene lost 4 bases, with 12 bases spanning the gap. Germline V gives CDR1 MNHEY, CDR2 SVGAGI. CDR3 DNA sequence: TGTGCCAGCGGTTCTGGCGGGTACGAGCAGTACGTC. Protein sequence: CASGSGGYEQYV.

The chain joins TRBV7-6 to TRBJ2-1; D is unresolved. Trimming took off 0 bases at V and 7 bases at J, with 10 bases between the two ends. This CDR3 contains 14 residues. Germline V lookup: CDR1 SGHVS, CDR2 FNYEAQ. The CDR3 nucleotides are TGTGCCAGCAGCTTAGCAGGCATTCAAAATGAGCAGTTCTTC. This translates into CASSLAGIQNEQFF.

This chain links TRBV18 with TRBJ1-5; possible D gene TRBD1, 5 bases. V lost 6 bases to trimming and J lost 3 bases, with 12 bases between them. The germline V gene encodes CDR1 KGHSH and CDR2 LQKENI. The CDR3 consists of 14 residues. The chain's CDR3 is CASSGTDVNQPQHF. CDR3 bases: TGTGCCAGCTCGGGGACGGATGTCAATCAGCCCCAGCATTTT.

V is TRBV20-1 and J is TRBJ1-3; D is perhaps TRBD1 (6 bases). Trimming cost V 4 bases and J 1 base, with 11 bases left between them. The CDR3 totals 14 residues. From germline, CDR1 is DFQATT and CDR2 SNEGSKA (reference sequence). This chain's CDR3 is CSAKGTKSGNTIYF. CDR3 nucleotide sequence: TGCAGTGCTAAGGGGACAAAGTCTGGAAACACCATATATTTT.

This clonotype was found a few times. The CDR3 is CASSVAADSSTDTQYF. The CDR3 DNA sequence: TGTGCCAGCAGCGTAGCGGCAGACTCTAGCACAGATACGCAGTATTTT. The chain links TRBV9 to TRBJ2-3; no clear D gene. This CDR3 has 16 residues. From germline, CDR1 is SGDLS and CDR2 YYNGEE. The V and J ends lost 0 bases and 0 bases respectively, with 11 bases between them.